Presented here are 9 T cell receptor beta chains from one specimen sequenced in a study of shared clonotypes between healthy human individuals. Generated by immunoSEQ multiplex PCR, the TCRdb table keeps only in-frame clones and is missing some. This sample yields over a million clones, of which approximately 80% are seen a single time; under 0.8% belongs to the top ten. Sequenced sample: memory CD4+ T cells from PBMCs. Documented subset: CD45RA-negative fraction. The source of these receptors is a man between 18 and 35 years old in good health. Some clones in this sample may be carry-over from other donors' samples.

The V and J genes are TRBV11-2 and TRBJ2-4; D is unresolved. The V end was cut by 0 bases, the J end by 8 bases, with 5 bases between. The CDR3 covers 12 residues. Germline-derived CDR1 and CDR2 are SGHAT and FQNNGV. As DNA, the CDR3 is TGTGCCAGCAGCTTAGAGATAGACATTCAGTACTTC. It specifies CASSLEIDIQYF.

This clone turned up a few times. Other nucleotide sequences from this sample produce the same CDR3. The chain joins TRBV18 to TRBJ2-1, with D tentatively TRBD2 (5 bases). CDR3 size: 13 residues. Trimming left V 0 bases short and J 7 bases short, with 7 bases between. Looked up from germline, CDR1 is KGHSH and CDR2 is LQKENI. CDR3 sequence (DNA): TGTGCCAGCTCACCACCGGGCGGGAATGAGCAGTTCTTC. It codes for CASSPPGGNEQFF.

The chain joins TRBV2 to TRBJ2-5; a weak D match, TRBD2 (5 bases). The CDR3 length is 14 residues. The germline gives CDR1 SNHLY, CDR2 FYNNEI. Trimming stripped 5 bases from V and 0 bases from J, with 10 bases between. The CDR3 region is CASSRGSYQETQYF. The CDR3 DNA reads TGTGCCAGCAGTCGAGGGTCGTACCAAGAGACCCAGTACTTC.

V is TRBV6-6 and J is TRBJ1-1; D is possibly TRBD1 (5 bases). The CDR3 sequence is 12 residues long. The V end was cut by 3 bases, the J end by 11 bases, with 13 bases between. Germline-derived CDR1 and CDR2 are MNHNY and SVGAGI (reference sequence). The CDR3 region has the DNA TGTGCCAGCAGTTATAGGGACGACCGGGCTTTCTTT. It codes for CASSYRDDRAFF.

This clone was detected a few times. The chain joins TRBV28 to TRBJ1-5, with 7 bases aligning to TRBD1. Germline-derived CDR1 and CDR2 are MDHEN and SYDVKM. This CDR3 has 11 amino acids. The V and J ends lost 11 bases and 7 bases, in that order; junction bases with no gene match: 5. CDR3 protein: CALVGGQPQHF. The CDR3 nucleotides read TGTGCCCTCGTAGGGGGCCAGCCCCAGCATTTT.

Many counts were recorded for this clone. The chain uses TRBV4-1 and TRBJ1-5, with 8 bases lining up with TRBD1. V lost 1 base, J lost 7 bases, and 9 bases stayed unmatched. The CDR3 is made up of 16 amino acids. Germline V gene data show CDR1 as MGHRA and CDR2 as YSYEKL. As DNA, the CDR3 is TGCGCCAGCAGCCAAGTAGGGGCAGGGGGCGGGCAGCCCCAGCATTTT. Translating it yields CASSQVGAGGGQPQHF.

This chain uses TRBV6-1 with TRBJ1-5; no clear D. Trimming cost V 10 bases and J 9 bases, with 16 bases left between them. The CDR3 covers 12 residues. Per the germline V gene, CDR1 is MNHNS and CDR2 is SASEGT. The CDR3, as DNA: TGTGCCACCTCCTCAGAGGGTCGGCCCCAGCATTTT. It specifies CATSSEGRPQHF.

The chain is built from TRBV2 and TRBJ2-1, with D perhaps TRBD1 or TRBD2 (5 bases each). The germline CDR1 and CDR2 sequences are SNHLY and FYNNEI. There are 13 residues in the CDR3. V was cut by 6 bases and J by 9 bases, with 15 bases left in between. CDR3 region: CASSPSDGTEQFF. The CDR3 coding sequence is TGTGCCAGCAGCCCCTCGGATGGGACTGAGCAGTTCTTC.

The rearrangement links TRBV9 to TRBJ1-4; 7 bases fit TRBD1. This CDR3 spans 14 amino acids. CDR1 is SGDLS, CDR2 YYNGEE, per germline. Trimming at V came to 3 bases and at J to 4 bases, leaving 3 bases not matched to a gene. CDR3 in DNA: TGTGCCAGCAGCGGGACAGGTCTTAATGAAAAACTGTTTTTT. It specifies CASSGTGLNEKLFF.